Presented here are 13 T cell receptor beta chains from one specimen sequenced in a study of blood T cell repertoires in COVID-19. The data were produced by immunoSEQ multiplex PCR, yet TCRdb's version contains in-frame clones alone and is incomplete. The table records 250,000 to 300,000 clones, 70% to 90% of them present only once. Sample: peripheral blood. These TCRs come from a woman in her 70s with COVID-19, enrolled during active disease.

The chain uses TRBV2 and TRBJ1-3; no clear D gene. Deletions cut 7 bases from V and 0 bases from J, with 13 bases between. The CDR3 sequence is 15 residues long. The germline V gene encodes CDR1 SNHLY and CDR2 FYNNEI. The CDR3 loop reads CASTEAWFSGNTIYF. As DNA, the CDR3 is TGTGCCAGCACCGAGGCCTGGTTCTCTGGAAACACCATATATTTT.

The chain uses TRBV4-1 and TRBJ1-1; D unresolved. This CDR3 region has 15 residues. In germline, CDR1 is MGHRA, CDR2 YSYEKL. Trimming pared 0 bases from V and 1 base from J, leaving 9 bases between. The CDR3 spells CASSQDEAGNTEAFF. CDR3 nucleotide sequence: TGCGCCAGCAGCCAAGATGAGGCGGGGAACACTGAAGCTTTCTTT.

The rearrangement links TRBV11-2 to TRBJ2-5; D gene ambiguous. This CDR3 comprises 11 residues. Trimming cost V 4 bases and J 4 bases, with 4 bases left between them. Germline lookup yields CDR1 SGHAT and CDR2 FQNNGV. For the CDR3, the DNA is TGTGCCAGCAGCTCGGGAGAGACCCAGTACTTC. It encodes CASSSGETQYF.

The CDR3 DNA sequence: TGTGCCAGCAGTTACTTTATCGGGAACACTGAAGCTTTCTTT. Amino acids: CASSYFIGNTEAFF. The gene calls are TRBV6-5 and TRBJ1-1, with D hard to call. Germline CDR1 MNHEY, CDR2 SVGAGI. V was trimmed by 1 base and J by 1 base, leaving 7 bases between them. The CDR3 is made up of 14 amino acids.

CDR3 DNA: TGTGCCAGCAGTTCCTCAACAGGGGTGGGTGGCTACACCTTC. It encodes CASSSSTGVGGYTF. The chain recombines TRBV27 with TRBJ1-2, with TRBD1 identical over 7 bases. Losses at the gene ends were 4 bases for V and 7 bases for J; bases not matched to a gene: 9. The germline V gene has CDR1 MNHEY and CDR2 SMNVEV (reference sequence). The CDR3 covers 14 residues.

The chain is built from TRBV7-8 and TRBJ2-3, with no clear D. Looked up from germline, CDR1 is SGHVS and CDR2 is FQNEAQ. V was pared by 3 bases and J by 6 bases, with 10 bases between. The CDR3 consists of 13 residues. CDR3 sequence: CASSFASTDTQYF. In nucleotides, the CDR3 is TGTGCCAGCAGCTTCGCCAGTACGGATACGCAGTATTTT.

V gene TRBV3-1 (or the pseudogene TRBV3-2) combines with J gene TRBJ1-2; 8 positions agree with TRBD1. V lost 4 bases, J lost 3 bases, and 4 bases stayed unmatched. The CDR3 contains 14 residues. Germline-derived CDR1 and CDR2 are LGHDT and YNNKEL (reference sequence). The DNA of the CDR3 is TGTGCCAGCAGCCCAGGGGGCGACTACTATGGCTACACCTTC. This codes for CASSPGGDYYGYTF.

Here the CDR3 DNA reads TGTGCCAGCAGCTTAGCTCCCTTGGGGGGGGGCACAGATACGCAGTATTTT. This translates into CASSLAPLGGGTDTQYF. The chain joins TRBV11-2 to TRBJ2-3; 7 bases agree with TRBD2. Trimming at V came to 1 base and at J to 1 base, leaving 8 bases not matched to a gene. Germline V gene lookup returns CDR1 SGHAT and CDR2 FQNNGV. The CDR3 consists of 17 residues.

This clone has only a few counts. The gene calls are TRBV7-9 and TRBJ2-2; D may be TRBD1 (6 bases). V lost 1 base, J lost 6 bases, and 6 bases lay in between. Germline CDR1 and CDR2: SEHNR and FQNEAQ (reference sequence). The CDR3 consists of 13 residues. The chain's CDR3 is CASSLEGAGELFF. DNA of the CDR3: TGTGCCAGCAGCTTAGAGGGGGCCGGGGAGCTGTTTTTT.

V is TRBV7-2 and J is TRBJ2-7; perhaps TRBD1 as D (5 bases). CDR3 length: 14 residues. V dropped 0 bases and J dropped 1 base, with 7 bases sitting between them. The V gene's germline CDR1 is SGHTA and CDR2 FQGNSA. CDR3 nucleotide sequence: TGTGCCAGCAGCTTAGCTAGGACATCCTACGAGCAGTACTTC. Amino acid sequence: CASSLARTSYEQYF.

A single count supports this clone. The J gene is TRBJ1-3, the V gene TRBV3-1 (or the pseudogene TRBV3-2); no definite D call. The CDR3 runs to 14 residues. V was trimmed by 2 bases and J by 1 base, leaving 6 bases between them. CDR1 and CDR2 from the germline V gene are LGHDT and YNNKEL (reference sequence). The CDR3 DNA follows: TGTGCCAGCAGCCAACAGGTATCTGGAAACACCATATATTTT. This encodes CASSQQVSGNTIYF.

V usage is TRBV27 and J usage is TRBJ2-1, with TRBD2 identical over 8 bases. V dropped 1 base and J dropped 5; count of bases not matched to a gene: 10. The germline V gene encodes CDR1 MNHEY and CDR2 SMNVEV (reference sequence). The CDR3 sequence is 17 residues long. The CDR3 is CASSLYPPPGGNNEQFF. CDR3 coding DNA: TGTGCCAGCAGTTTATATCCCCCCCCGGGAGGGAACAATGAGCAGTTCTTC.

This clone was counted only a few times. The J gene is TRBJ1-3, the V gene TRBV30; 7 bases agree with TRBD1. The J segment lost 7 bases and the V segment lost 5 bases, leaving 2 bases of the junction unmatched. This CDR3 comprises 11 residues. CDR1 is GTSNPN, CDR2 SVGIG, per germline (reference sequence). The CDR3 nucleotides read TGTGCCTGGTTGACAGGGAACACCATATATTTT. It yields the protein CAWLTGNTIYF.